This T cell receptor beta chain is drawn from a study of post-analysis software for immune sequencing data. Study-wide results and caveats: Relative to controls, patients had a handful of TRBV segments at higher frequency, with TRBV5-6, TRBV5-1 and TRBV20-1 among these.

This clonotype was counted only a few times. The antigen remains undetermined. V shed 3 bases, J shed 7 bases, and the junction held 10 bases outside the gene matches. The CDR3 extends over 15 amino acids. TCR beta cDNA libraries included unique molecular identifiers. TCRdb fed the PCR reads into MiXCR, producing one record per CDR3 protein. The sample comprises roughly 580,000 distinct CDR3 sequences, about 40% of which are singletons, and roughly 1.8% rests with the top ten. This clonotype was obtained from a girl aged 5-17 years with multiple sclerosis. The genes are TRBV12-3 or TRBV12-4 and TRBJ2-7; 9 nucleotides align to TRBD1. The sample comprised blood. Written as DNA, the CDR3 is TGTGCCAGCAGTTTCGTTGGGACAGGGCTGGGAGAGCAGTACTTC. This gives the protein CASSFVGTGLGEQYF.